Sequencing of this TCR beta chain was carried out in a study of shared clonotypes between healthy human individuals. Germline loops: CDR1 MGHRA, CDR2 YSYEKL. This CDR3 has 17 residues. Losses at the gene ends were 0 bases for V and 2 bases for J; bases not matched to a gene: 4. Profiling relied on immunoSEQ multiplex PCR, and the TCRdb table lists in-frame clones only, not all of them. The sample shows approximately 110,000 clones, approximately 65% of them seen only once. This clonotype was obtained from a woman aged 25 to 39 in good health. The sample consisted of memory CD8+ T cells sorted from blood. Subset of the sample: CD45RO+ cells pooled with CCR7-negative TemRA cells. The chain employs TRBV4-1 and TRBJ2-1, with 10 bases identical to TRBD2. The CDR3 reads CASSQDLAGVPYNEQFF. The CDR3, as DNA: TGCGCCAGCAGCCAAGACCTAGCGGGAGTGCCCTACAATGAGCAGTTCTTC.